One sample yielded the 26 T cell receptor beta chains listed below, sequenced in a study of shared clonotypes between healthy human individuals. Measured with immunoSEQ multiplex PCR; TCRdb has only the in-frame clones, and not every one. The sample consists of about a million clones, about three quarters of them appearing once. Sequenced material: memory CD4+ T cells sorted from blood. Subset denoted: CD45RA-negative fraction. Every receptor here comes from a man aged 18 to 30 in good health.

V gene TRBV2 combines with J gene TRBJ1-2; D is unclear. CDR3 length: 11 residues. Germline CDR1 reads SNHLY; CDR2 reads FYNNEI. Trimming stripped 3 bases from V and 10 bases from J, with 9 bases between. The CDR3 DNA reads TGTGCCAGCAGTGACCGGGATGTCTACACCTTC. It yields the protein CASSDRDVYTF. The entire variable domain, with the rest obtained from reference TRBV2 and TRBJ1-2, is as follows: EPEVTQTPSHQVTQMGQEVILRCVPISNHLYFYWYRQILGQKVEFLVSFYNNEISEKSEIFDDQFSVERPDGSNFTLKIRSTKLEDSAMYFCASSDRDVYTFGSGTRLTVV.

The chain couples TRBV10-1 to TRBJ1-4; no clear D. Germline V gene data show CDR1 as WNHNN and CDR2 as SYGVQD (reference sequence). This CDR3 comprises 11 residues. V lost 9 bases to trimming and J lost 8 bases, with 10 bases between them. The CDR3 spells CASSPGEKLFF. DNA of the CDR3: TGCGCCAGTAGCCCTGGGGAAAAACTGTTTTTT.

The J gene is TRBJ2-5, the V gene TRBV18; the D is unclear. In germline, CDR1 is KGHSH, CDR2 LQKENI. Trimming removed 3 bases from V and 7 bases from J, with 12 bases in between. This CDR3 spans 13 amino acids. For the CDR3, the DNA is TGTGCCAGCTCACCGACGGCCCGTAGGACCCAGTACTTC. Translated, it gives CASSPTARRTQYF.

In nucleotides, the CDR3 is TGTGCCAGCAGCCCACAGGGAAGCGAGCAGTACTTC. This codes for CASSPQGSEQYF. This chain links TRBV7-8 with TRBJ2-7; D is possibly TRBD1 (6 bases). Deletions cut 5 bases from V and 6 bases from J, with 11 bases between. Per the germline V gene, CDR1 is SGHVS and CDR2 is FQNEAQ. The CDR3 spans 12 residues.

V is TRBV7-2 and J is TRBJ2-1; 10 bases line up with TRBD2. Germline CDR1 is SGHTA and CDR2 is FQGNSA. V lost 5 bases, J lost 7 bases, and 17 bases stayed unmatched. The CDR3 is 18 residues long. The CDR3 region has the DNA TGTGCCAGCAGCCTGAGACCCCCATCGGGACTAGCGATTAATGAGCAGTTCTTC. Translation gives CASSLRPPSGLAINEQFF.

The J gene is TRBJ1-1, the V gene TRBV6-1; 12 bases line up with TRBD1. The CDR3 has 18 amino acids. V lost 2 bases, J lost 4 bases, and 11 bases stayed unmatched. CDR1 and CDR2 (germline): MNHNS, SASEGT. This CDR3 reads CASSEKGTGGSESTEAFF. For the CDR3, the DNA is TGTGCCAGCAGTGAAAAGGGGACAGGGGGCTCGGAGAGCACTGAAGCTTTCTTT.

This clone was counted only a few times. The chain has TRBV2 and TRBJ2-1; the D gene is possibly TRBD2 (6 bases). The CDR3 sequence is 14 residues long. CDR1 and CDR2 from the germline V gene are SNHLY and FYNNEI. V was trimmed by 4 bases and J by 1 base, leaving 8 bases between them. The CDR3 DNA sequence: TGTGCCAGCAGTGTGGGAGGTTCCTACAATGAGCAGTTCTTC. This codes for CASSVGGSYNEQFF. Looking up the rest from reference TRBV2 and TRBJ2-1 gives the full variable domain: EPEVTQTPSHQVTQMGQEVILRCVPISNHLYFYWYRQILGQKVEFLVSFYNNEISEKSEIFDDQFSVERPDGSNFTLKIRSTKLEDSAMYFCASSVGGSYNEQFFGPGTRLTVL.

CDR3 amino acids: CASSQDGSATYEQYF. The CDR3 bases are TGCGCCAGCAGCCAAGATGGGAGTGCTACCTACGAGCAGTACTTC. The rearrangement links TRBV4-3 to TRBJ2-7; D is possibly TRBD2 (5 bases). The germline CDR1 and CDR2 sequences are LGHNA and YSLEER. V lost 0 bases to trimming and J lost 2 bases, with 11 bases between them. The CDR3 spans 15 residues.

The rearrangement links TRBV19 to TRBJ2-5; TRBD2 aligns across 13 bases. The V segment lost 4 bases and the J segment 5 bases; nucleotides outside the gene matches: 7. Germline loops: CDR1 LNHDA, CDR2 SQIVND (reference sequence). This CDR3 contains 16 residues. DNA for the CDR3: TGTGCCAGTAGTAACGAACTAGCGGGAGGGCCGGAGACCCAGTACTTC. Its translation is CASSNELAGGPETQYF.

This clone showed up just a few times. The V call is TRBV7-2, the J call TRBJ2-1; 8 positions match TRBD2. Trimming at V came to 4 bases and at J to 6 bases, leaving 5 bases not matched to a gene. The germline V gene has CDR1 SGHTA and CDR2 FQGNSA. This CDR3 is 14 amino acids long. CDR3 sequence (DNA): TGTGCCAGCAGCTCGGGACTAGTTGCCAATGAGCAGTTCTTC. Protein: CASSSGLVANEQFF.

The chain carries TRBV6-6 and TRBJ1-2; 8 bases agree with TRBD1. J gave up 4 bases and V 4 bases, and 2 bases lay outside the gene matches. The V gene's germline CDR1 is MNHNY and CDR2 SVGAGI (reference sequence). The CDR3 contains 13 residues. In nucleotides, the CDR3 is TGTGCCAGCAGTTTCGGGACAGGCTATGGCTACACCTTC. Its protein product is CASSFGTGYGYTF.

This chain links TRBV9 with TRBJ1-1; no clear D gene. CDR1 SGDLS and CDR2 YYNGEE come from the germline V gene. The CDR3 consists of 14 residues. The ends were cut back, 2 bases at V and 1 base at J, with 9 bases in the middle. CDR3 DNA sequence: TGTGCCAGCAGCGTCCACCAGACGAACACTGAAGCTTTCTTT. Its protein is CASSVHQTNTEAFF.

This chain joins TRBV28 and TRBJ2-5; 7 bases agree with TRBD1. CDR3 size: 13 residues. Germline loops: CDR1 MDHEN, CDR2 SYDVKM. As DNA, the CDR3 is TGTGCTACATACAGGGGTTTTGGAGAGACCCAGTACTTC. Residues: CATYRGFGETQYF.

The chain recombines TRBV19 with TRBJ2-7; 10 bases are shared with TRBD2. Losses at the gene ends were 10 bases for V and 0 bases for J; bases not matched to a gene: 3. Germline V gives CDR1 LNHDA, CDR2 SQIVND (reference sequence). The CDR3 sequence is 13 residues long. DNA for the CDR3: TGTGCCATTAGGACTAGCGGCTCCTACGAGCAGTACTTC. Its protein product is CAIRTSGSYEQYF.

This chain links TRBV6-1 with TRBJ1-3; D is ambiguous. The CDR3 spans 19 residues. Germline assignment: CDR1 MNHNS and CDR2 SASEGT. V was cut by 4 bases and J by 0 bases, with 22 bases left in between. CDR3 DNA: TGTGCCAGCAGTGGGGGAGGCTGGAGGTCCACCTCCTCTGGAAACACCATATATTTT. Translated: CASSGGGWRSTSSGNTIYF.

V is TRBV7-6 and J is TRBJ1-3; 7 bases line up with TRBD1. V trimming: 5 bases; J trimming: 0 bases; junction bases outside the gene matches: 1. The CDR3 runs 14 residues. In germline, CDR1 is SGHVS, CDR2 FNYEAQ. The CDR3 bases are TGTGCCAGCAGCGGGACAGACTCTGGAAACACCATATATTTT. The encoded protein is CASSGTDSGNTIYF.

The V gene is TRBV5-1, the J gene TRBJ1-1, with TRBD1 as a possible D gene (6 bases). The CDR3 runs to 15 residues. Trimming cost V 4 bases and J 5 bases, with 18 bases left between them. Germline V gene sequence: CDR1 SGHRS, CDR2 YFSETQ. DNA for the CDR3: TGCGCCAGCAGCCCGTCCGGGGGCAAGGAGACTGAAGCTTTCTTT. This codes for CASSPSGGKETEAFF.

For the CDR3, the DNA is TGCGCCAGCAGCGCGATCGACACACCTAACTATGGCTACACCTTC. This gives the protein CASSAIDTPNYGYTF. J is TRBJ1-2 and V is TRBV5-1; no clear D. Trimming took off 4 bases at V and 0 bases at J, with 13 bases between the two ends. Germline V gene lookup returns CDR1 SGHRS and CDR2 YFSETQ. The CDR3 runs 15 residues.

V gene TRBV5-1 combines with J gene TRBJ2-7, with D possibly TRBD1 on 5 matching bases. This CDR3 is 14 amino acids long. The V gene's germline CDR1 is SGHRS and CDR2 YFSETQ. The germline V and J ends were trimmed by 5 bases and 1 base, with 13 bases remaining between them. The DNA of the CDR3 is TGCGCCAGCAGGCCCCTCACAGGATCCTACGAGCAGTACTTC. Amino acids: CASRPLTGSYEQYF.

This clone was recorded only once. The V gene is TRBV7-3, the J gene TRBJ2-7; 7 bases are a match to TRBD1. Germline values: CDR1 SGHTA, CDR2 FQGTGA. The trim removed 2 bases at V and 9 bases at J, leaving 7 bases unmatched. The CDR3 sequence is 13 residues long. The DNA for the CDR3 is TGTGCCAGCAGCTTATCTACCCAGGGGGTGCAGTACTTC. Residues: CASSLSTQGVQYF.

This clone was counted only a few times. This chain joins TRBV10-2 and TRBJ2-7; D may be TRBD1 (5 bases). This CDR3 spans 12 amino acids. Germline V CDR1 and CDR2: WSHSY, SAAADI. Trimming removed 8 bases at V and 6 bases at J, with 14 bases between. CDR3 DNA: TGCGCCAGCTGTCGGCAGGGCGCCGAGCAGTACTTC. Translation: CASCRQGAEQYF.

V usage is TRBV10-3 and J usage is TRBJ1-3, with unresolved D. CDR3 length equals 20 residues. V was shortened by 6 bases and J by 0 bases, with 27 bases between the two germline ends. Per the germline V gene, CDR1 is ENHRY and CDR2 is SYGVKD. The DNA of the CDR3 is TGTGCCATCAGCGCTCTCGTCAGCCCGGGTCAGAGTGTCTCTGGAAACACCATATATTTT. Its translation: CAISALVSPGQSVSGNTIYF.

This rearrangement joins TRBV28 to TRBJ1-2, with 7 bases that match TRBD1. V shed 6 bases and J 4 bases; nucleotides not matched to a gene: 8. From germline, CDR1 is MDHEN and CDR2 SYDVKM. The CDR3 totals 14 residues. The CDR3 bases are TGTGCCAGCAGCCCGACAGGGAAGGCCTATGGCTACACCTTC. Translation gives CASSPTGKAYGYTF.

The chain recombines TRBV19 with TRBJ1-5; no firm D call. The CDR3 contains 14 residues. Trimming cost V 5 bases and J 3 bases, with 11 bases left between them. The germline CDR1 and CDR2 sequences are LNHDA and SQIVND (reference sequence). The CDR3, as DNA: TGTGCCAGTAGTGGAGGGATGGACAATCAGCCCCAGCATTTT. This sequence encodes CASSGGMDNQPQHF.

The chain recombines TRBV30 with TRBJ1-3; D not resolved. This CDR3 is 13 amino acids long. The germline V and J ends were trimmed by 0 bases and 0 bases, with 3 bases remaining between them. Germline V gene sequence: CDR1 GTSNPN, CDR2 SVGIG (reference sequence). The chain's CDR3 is CAWSVISGNTIYF. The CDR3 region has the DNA TGTGCCTGGAGTGTAATCTCTGGAAACACCATATATTTT.

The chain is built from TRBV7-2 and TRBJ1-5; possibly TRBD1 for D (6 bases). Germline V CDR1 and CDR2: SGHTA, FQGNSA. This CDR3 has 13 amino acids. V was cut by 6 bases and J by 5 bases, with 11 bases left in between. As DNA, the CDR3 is TGTGCCAGCAGGCCGACAGGATATCAGCCCCAGCATTTT. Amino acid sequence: CASRPTGYQPQHF.